Below, 8 T cell receptor beta chains from the same sample are listed, as sequenced in a study of blood T cell repertoires in COVID-19. Sequenced by immunoSEQ multiplex PCR; TCRdb stores in-frame clones only, minus some. The top ten hold 25% to 35% of the sample, which has tens of thousands of clones, 88% seen once. The specimen was peripheral blood. The receptors stem from a man in his forties or fifties with acute or convalescent COVID-19.

This chain links TRBV18 with TRBJ1-1, with 11 bases lining up with TRBD1. Germline V gene lookup returns CDR1 KGHSH and CDR2 LQKENI. After removal of 2 bases from V and 4 bases from J, the junction contained 3 bases not matched to a gene. The CDR3 is 15 residues long. This chain's CDR3 is CASSPGTGGLTEAFF. CDR3 in DNA: TGTGCCAGCTCACCAGGGACAGGGGGTCTCACTGAAGCTTTCTTT. Together with reference TRBV18 and TRBJ1-1, the CDR3 gives the full variable domain: NAGVMQNPRHLVRRRGQEARLRCSPMKGHSHVYWYRQLPEEGLKFMVYLQKENIIDESGMPKERFSAEFPKEGPSILRIQQVVRGDSAAYFCASSPGTGGLTEAFFGQGTRLTVV.

The V gene is TRBV14, the J gene TRBJ2-1, with D unresolved. The CDR3 totals 15 residues. Trimming took off 1 base at V and 7 bases at J, with 14 bases between the two ends. Germline lookup yields CDR1 SGHDN and CDR2 FVKESK. In nucleotides, the CDR3 is TGTGCCAGCAGCCAAGTCATCGTGTCGACAAATGAGCAGTTCTTC. This translates into CASSQVIVSTNEQFF.

This chain connects TRBV6-4 to TRBJ1-2; possibly TRBD1 for D (6 bases). The CDR3 covers 13 residues. The V and J ends lost 5 bases and 4 bases respectively, with 11 bases between them. Germline assignment: CDR1 MRHNA and CDR2 SNTAGT. The CDR3 reads CASSRQGSYGYTF. The CDR3 DNA reads TGTGCCAGCAGTCGTCAGGGGAGCTATGGCTACACCTTC.

The genes are TRBV5-1 and TRBJ2-7, with D perhaps matching TRBD1 (6 bases). The CDR3 has 15 residues. Trimming stripped 4 bases from V and 5 bases from J, with 19 bases between. Per the germline V gene, CDR1 is SGHRS and CDR2 is YFSETQ. CDR3 amino acids: CASSTQGRGNHEQYF. The CDR3 DNA is TGCGCCAGCAGCACCCAGGGCAGGGGTAACCACGAGCAGTACTTC.

The chain links TRBV4-1 to TRBJ2-2, with 9 bases matching TRBD1. CDR1 is MGHRA, CDR2 YSYEKL, per germline. Trimming removed 8 bases from V and 4 bases from J; junction bases left unmatched: 5. The CDR3 is 14 residues long. CDR3 sequence: CASGPDRGTGELFF. CDR3 in DNA: TGCGCCAGCGGTCCGGACAGGGGCACCGGGGAGCTGTTTTTT.

The V gene is TRBV27, the J gene TRBJ1-4; no firm D call. CDR1 and CDR2 (germline): MNHEY, SMNVEV (reference sequence). V shed 3 bases and J shed 8 bases, with 13 bases lying between them. The CDR3 consists of 14 residues. CDR3: CASSFSRMNEKLFF. DNA for the CDR3: TGTGCCAGCAGTTTCTCCAGAATGAACGAAAAACTGTTTTTT.

The rearrangement joins TRBV19 to TRBJ1-4; 10 nucleotides align to TRBD1. V shed 6 bases, J shed 5 bases, and the junction held 3 bases outside the gene matches. The CDR3 runs 14 residues. CDR1 and CDR2 (germline): LNHDA, SQIVND (reference sequence). CDR3 nucleotides: TGTGCCAGTAGCAAGGGACAGGGGAATGAAAAACTGTTTTTT. It translates to CASSKGQGNEKLFF.

The chain is built from TRBV6-5 and TRBJ2-7; D is possibly TRBD1 (5 bases). The CDR3 is made up of 15 amino acids. Germline V gene sequence: CDR1 MNHEY, CDR2 SVGAGI. The V gene lost 0 bases and the J gene lost 3 bases, with 12 bases spanning the gap. CDR3 residues: CASSYSNRPVYEQYF. For the CDR3, the DNA is TGTGCCAGCAGTTACTCGAACAGGCCTGTCTACGAGCAGTACTTC.